These T cell receptor beta chains were read from a single sample in a study of blood T cell repertoires in COVID-19. The protocol was immunoSEQ multiplex PCR, while the TCRdb copy is restricted to in-frame clones and leaves out a portion. The sample holds approximately 72,000 clones, 65% to 90% seen once. The sequencing input was peripheral blood. Receptors were obtained from a man in his fifties with acute or convalescent COVID-19. The CDR3 runs from the conserved cysteine through the conserved F or W. Fields, in order: J gene, V gene, CDR3 protein.

TRBJ1-4 TRBV2 CASSELTGGWFTNEKLFF
TRBJ1-3 TRBV6-5 CASSYSQGYGNTIYF
TRBJ2-5 TRBV3-1/TRBV3-2 CASSQTGGGETQYF
TRBJ2-3 TRBV24-1 CATSDPGTSGATDTQYF
TRBJ2-5 TRBV6-1 CASSETGTGRETQYF
TRBJ1-2 TRBV3-1/TRBV3-2 CASSQDRGGGGGYTF
TRBJ2-1 TRBV5-1 CASSARGGSSYNEQFF
TRBJ1-4 TRBV5-5 CASSYTGTGSEKLFF
TRBJ1-5 TRBV10-3 CAIGGAGSYSNQPQHF
TRBJ2-7 TRBV5-5 CASSLGLAGSLSYEQYF
TRBJ2-1 TRBV27 CATAETRSNEQFF
TRBJ1-2 TRBV29-1 CSVVRQDYGYTF
TRBJ2-4 TRBV28 CASSSTGLRNIQYF
TRBJ2-5 TRBV6-5 CASRPGLAGALGYF
TRBJ1-4 TRBV6-5 CASSYYGGGTNEKLFF
TRBJ1-1 TRBV10-1 CASSNRGDTEAFF
TRBJ2-1 TRBV21-1 CASSAKRGSSYNEQFF
TRBJ2-2 TRBV30 CAWSVRYRKQVTGELFF
TRBJ2-5 TRBV19 CASSIVWGLQETQYF
TRBJ2-5 TRBV18 CASSPQGTGTQYF
TRBJ2-3 TRBV28 CASSLTGQGSTDTQYF
TRBJ2-3 TRBV6-4 CASSPFVAGPDTQYF
TRBJ1-3 TRBV7-3 CARQARSGNTIYF
TRBJ2-7 TRBV18 CASSQGQAENNEQYF
TRBJ2-7 TRBV23-1 CASRRGGELRILGEQYF
TRBJ2-6 TRBV13 CASSSGRDLIRSGANVLTF
TRBJ2-1 TRBV12-3/TRBV12-4 CASKSTGMGEQFF
TRBJ2-3 TRBV2 CASSGTDTDTQYF
TRBJ2-5 TRBV6-5 CASIAGDNQETQYF
TRBJ2-7 TRBV4-1 CASSLQQGYEQYF
TRBJ2-5 TRBV19 CASSTGTGRETQYF
TRBJ2-5 TRBV19 CASSFGTGQETQYF
TRBJ2-7 TRBV5-4 CASSLAAGGSSYEQYF
TRBJ1-2 TRBV19 CASSKQEYYGYTF
TRBJ1-2 TRBV10-3 CAISEWGVTGNYGYTF
TRBJ2-7 TRBV11-2 CASSLGQGLLRIGEQYF
TRBJ1-2 TRBV2 CASDTGVYGYTF
TRBJ1-6 TRBV6-6 CASSPSRRGNSYNSPLHF
TRBJ1-1 TRBV28 CASSSEIWLERRFAFF
TRBJ2-5 TRBV2 CASGRDNQETQYF
TRBJ2-3 TRBV6-5 CASSHRVFTDTQYF
TRBJ2-3 TRBV21-1 CASSKGVTSRHTQYF
TRBJ1-1 TRBV28 CASSLSRGPNTEAFF
TRBJ1-4 TRBV5-6 CASSLGIRTGGEKLFF
TRBJ2-5 TRBV18 CASSPGGGETQYF
TRBJ2-1 TRBV9 CASSPRGAEEQFF
TRBJ2-1 TRBV29-1 CSVDGGIGSYNEQFF
TRBJ2-1 TRBV19 CASTDPGQGRNEQFF
TRBJ2-7 TRBV5-5 CASSFQGGYEQYF
TRBJ1-3 TRBV5-1 CASSRTGNVGGNTIYF
TRBJ1-4 TRBV7-9 CASSLAGTANEKLFF
TRBJ2-1 TRBV18 CASSPPGTGLAEQFF
TRBJ2-1 TRBV7-2 CASSFGLAVNEQFF
TRBJ2-3 TRBV29-1 CSAQVYTDTQYF
TRBJ2-5 TRBV3-1/TRBV3-2 CASSQEGRKTQYF